This record covers a single T cell receptor beta chain. There are a few counts of this clone. The specificity of this receptor is unknown. One base away there is no much larger clone; base qualities are not given. This sample is drawn from a study of regulatory and conventional T cells in RAG deficiency (dated by TCRdb to about 2017). Notes on the research overall: The study used high-throughput TCR beta sequencing to compare repertoire diversity and composition of Treg, conventional CD4+ and CD8+ T cells between RAG-deficient patients and healthy controls. Results the study describes overall, beyond this receptor: Rather than being bona fide Treg cells, the sorted CD25-high CD127-low cells in Omenn syndrome patients may represent peripherally activated cells. Compared with controls, Omenn syndrome and CID/AS patients had roughly 100-fold fewer unique TCR beta sequences in Treg cells, but only around 10-fold fewer in the other subsets. Some T-cell subset analyses were not performed for some subjects. RAG-deficient patients showed markedly lower Shannon entropy and higher Simpson indices than control T-cell subpopulations. All patient T-cell subsets had shorter CDR3 lengths; Omenn syndrome patients showed >80% Treg-Tconv repertoire overlap at nucleotide and amino acid level.

Eight healthy control donors were used as the comparison group for repertoire analyses. CD8+ T cells lacking CD4 were purified from blood before genomic DNA extraction. CDR1 and CDR2, looked up from the germline V gene (reference sequence), are SEHNR and FQNEAQ. The CDR3 runs 16 amino acids, cysteine and phenylalanine included. Kept here is only the CDR3 DNA, which spans 48 bases and is read in frame from base 1. For this chain, trimming is 5 bases at the V end and 3 bases at the J end, and the number of junction bases without a gene match is 5. The library relied on the immunoSEQ multiplex PCR assay. Rearranged TCR beta chain products were amplified from the genomic DNA of sorted T-cell subsets and were then sequenced. The source study handled its data this way. Repertoire diversity of productive TCR beta rearrangements was quantified using Shannon entropy and Simpson indices. To gauge clonal expansion, the frequencies of the 100 most abundant productive TCR beta clonotypes among total reads were added together. The TRB repertoires were scored with a self-reactivity index that is based on amino acid usage at CDR3beta positions 6 and 7. Two-way ANOVA was applied to the repertoire analyses, whereas Student t or Mann-Whitney tests were applied to the flow cytometric analyses. Not all clones reach the TCRdb copy of this immuneACCESS table, which keeps in-frame sequences only. Checked studies attribute under half of the gap to unresolved V genes and leave the rest unexplained. Clonal size and the V and J genes are those of that table, whereas D and trimming came from the DNA. The sample table lists approximately 8,100 clones, around 84% of them with a count of one. Over 30% of the sample comes from the top ten.

This sample also belongs to another study, concerning regulatory T cells. The second study, in turn, reports: For the multiplex PCR, 52 forward TRBV primers and 13 reverse TRBJ primers were used, and amplification bias was corrected with both assay-based and computational methods. Repertoires from patients had restricted unique TRB V-J pairs and skewed V and J gene usage, with the strongest effect in regulatory T cells. The study compared T-cell receptor beta repertoires of sorted regulatory, conventional CD4+ and CD8+ T cells between CD3G-deficient patients and healthy controls. Ficoll density separation was used to isolate peripheral blood mononuclear cells. CD3+ CD8+ CD4- T cells were isolated on a FACSAria cell sorter. Within the immunoSEQ assay, multiplex PCR amplified rearranged TRB loci from genomic DNA. TRB amplicons were sequenced on an Illumina HiSeq platform. Raw sequences were error-filtered and aligned to reference gene sequences by custom algorithms, then analyzed with the immunoSEQ online tools. Frequencies of productive and nonproductive TRB rearrangements were assessed among unique sequences as well as among total sequences. For group comparisons, t tests, Mann-Whitney tests or two-way ANOVA were performed in Prism software.

The clonotype comes from a human donor in good health. In this chain, TRBV7-9 is recombined with TRBJ2-1; TRBD2 aligns with 12 central bases. Sequenced sample: CD8+ T cells sorted from blood. This receptor carries the CDR3 CASSLMGLAGYNEQFF. The DNA reads as follows: TGTGCCAGCAGCCTGATGGGACTAGCGGGCTACAATGAGCAGTTCTTC.